This section outlines one TCR beta chain sequence together with its context. The entry originates in a study of technical replicates of blood from a few donors. Sequencing used immunoSEQ multiplex PCR; TCRdb keeps in-frame clones, though not all of them. The sample gives tens of thousands of clones, just over 95% of which show up once; around 0.31% is in the top ten. The CDR3 totals 14 residues. V lost 5 bases and J 5 bases, leaving 13 bases between the germline ends. Germline-derived CDR1 and CDR2 are SNHLY and FYNNEI. The V gene is TRBV2, the J gene TRBJ2-1, with D maybe TRBD1 (5 bases). The sample comprised T cells isolated from PBMCs. The TCR sequence derives from a human donor in good health. In nucleotides, the CDR3 is TGTGCCAGCAGTCGTACAACAGGTCACAATGAGCAGTTCTTC. Amino acid sequence: CASSRTTGHNEQFF.